The TCR beta chain under discussion was sequenced for a study of early T cells in non-severe SARS-CoV-2 infection. Study-wide points: VDJdb matching skewed toward anti-spike CD8 responses, missing private and CD4 specificities.

TCRdb re-analysed the 5' RACE reads in MiXCR, keeping a single row per CDR3 protein. This sample has 60,000 or so distinct CDR3 sequences, with around 8.9% found just once. The CDR3 runs to 15 residues. Trimming cost V 4 bases and J 9 bases, with 19 bases left between them. Germline assignment: CDR1 GTSNPN and CDR2 SVGIG (reference sequence). About this clonotype itself: Antigen specificity is unknown.

The specimen was whole blood. The sequence was obtained from an adult who was a healthcare worker with PCR-confirmed SARS-CoV-2 infection or an uninfected control (not recorded which). The chain combines TRBV30 with TRBJ1-6, with D possibly being TRBD1 (5 bases). For the CDR3, the DNA is TGTGCCTGGACCTCGCCGGGGGGGATTAGTTCACCCCTCCACTTT. Translating gives CAWTSPGGISSPLHF.